This T cell receptor (beta chain) was identified during a study of vaccination and CD4 T cells after COVID-19. Sequencing of cultured CD4+ T cell DNA used the Oncomine TCR Beta short-read assay. Each CDR3 protein gets one entry after TCRdb re-called the PCR reads with MiXCR. The data hold about 11,000 distinct CDR3 sequences, with 64% observed a single time. With regard to this clonotype: No antigen is known for it.

The treatment here: roughly nine-day PBMC culture with coronavirus spike peptide pools or control peptides (ViraFEST assay). From the approximately eleven-day cultures, CD4+ T cells were isolated by negative selection. CDR3 length: 14 residues. Germline V gene data show CDR1 as MNHEY and CDR2 as SVGEGT. Trimming took off 4 bases at V and 8 bases at J, with 16 bases between the two ends. The V call is TRBV6-2 or TRBV6-3, the J call TRBJ2-3, with D tentatively TRBD1 (7 bases). The source material was CD4+ T cells from blood, cultured in vitro. This TCR was sampled from a human donor who had recovered from COVID-19. This chain's CDR3 is CASSSRRGLVTQYF. The DNA of the CDR3 is TGTGCCAGCAGTTCCCGGAGGGGGCTCGTTACGCAGTATTTT.